The clone carrying this T cell receptor beta chain showed up just once. Its antigen remains unknown. TCRdb keeps only in-frame clones here, not all; method: immunoSEQ multiplex PCR. The sample carries about 240,000 clones, around nine tenths recorded once. The sample is drawn from a study of cytomegalovirus exposure and HLA in healthy donors. Study-level background: The 120 validation repertoires used the same platform as the roughly 700 first-cohort repertoires (as reported by a later analysis). Study conclusions and caveats: Many donors shared some public TCRs, even though most TCR sequences were rare.

The V segment lost 4 bases and the J segment 6 bases; nucleotides outside the gene matches: 4. This CDR3 region has 14 residues. Germline V gene lookup returns CDR1 SGHDT and CDR2 YYEEEE. The chain recombines TRBV5-6 with TRBJ1-4; 9 bases are a match to TRBD1. Sequences were obtained from PBMCs. This clonotype was obtained from a man younger than 35 in good health and CMV-seronegative. Written as DNA, the CDR3 is TGTGCCAGCAGCGTACAGGGGGCTTATGAAAAACTGTTTTTT. It yields the protein CASSVQGAYEKLFF.